This T cell receptor beta chain was identified in a study of T cell changes during pregnancy in multiple sclerosis. V lost 3 bases and J lost 7; bases outside the gene matches: 12. The CDR3 has 16 amino acids. The germline CDR1 and CDR2 sequences are SGHDT and YYEEEE. The assay was immunoSEQ multiplex PCR, and TCRdb's table has in-frame clones only and misses some. Found here are fewer than 40,000 clones, about nine tenths of them singletons; the top ten hold about 4.9%. The source is a female donor with multiple sclerosis, enrolled in a pregnancy study. The sample was CD8+ T cells from peripheral blood mononuclear cells, taken in the first trimester of pregnancy. The chain employs TRBV5-6 and TRBJ2-1, with 8 positions matching TRBD2. As DNA, the CDR3 is TGTGCCAGCAGCTCCGGCGGGATCCCGGGAGGGAATGAGCAGTTCTTC. It translates to CASSSGGIPGGNEQFF. The variable domain in full, with the rest retrieved from reference TRBV5-6 and TRBJ2-1, is DAGVTQSPTHLIKTRGQQVTLRCSPKSGHDTVSWYQQALGQGPQFIFQYYEEEERQRGNFPDRFSGHQFPNYSSELNVNALLLGDSALYLCASSSGGIPGGNEQFFGPGTRLTVL.